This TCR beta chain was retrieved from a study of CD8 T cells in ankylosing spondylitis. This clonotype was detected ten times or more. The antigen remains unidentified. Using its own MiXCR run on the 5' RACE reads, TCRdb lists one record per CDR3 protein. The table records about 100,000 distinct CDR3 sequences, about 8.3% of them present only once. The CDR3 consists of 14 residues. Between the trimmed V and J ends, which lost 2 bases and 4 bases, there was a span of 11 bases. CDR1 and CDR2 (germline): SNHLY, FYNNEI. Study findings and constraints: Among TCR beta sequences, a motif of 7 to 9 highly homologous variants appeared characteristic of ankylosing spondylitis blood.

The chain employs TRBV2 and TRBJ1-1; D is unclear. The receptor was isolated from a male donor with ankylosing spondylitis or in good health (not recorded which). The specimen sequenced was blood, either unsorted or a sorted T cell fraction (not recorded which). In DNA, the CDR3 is TGTGCCAGCAGTGAAACGGGAATCGGCACTGAAGCTTTCTTT. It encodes CASSETGIGTEAFF.